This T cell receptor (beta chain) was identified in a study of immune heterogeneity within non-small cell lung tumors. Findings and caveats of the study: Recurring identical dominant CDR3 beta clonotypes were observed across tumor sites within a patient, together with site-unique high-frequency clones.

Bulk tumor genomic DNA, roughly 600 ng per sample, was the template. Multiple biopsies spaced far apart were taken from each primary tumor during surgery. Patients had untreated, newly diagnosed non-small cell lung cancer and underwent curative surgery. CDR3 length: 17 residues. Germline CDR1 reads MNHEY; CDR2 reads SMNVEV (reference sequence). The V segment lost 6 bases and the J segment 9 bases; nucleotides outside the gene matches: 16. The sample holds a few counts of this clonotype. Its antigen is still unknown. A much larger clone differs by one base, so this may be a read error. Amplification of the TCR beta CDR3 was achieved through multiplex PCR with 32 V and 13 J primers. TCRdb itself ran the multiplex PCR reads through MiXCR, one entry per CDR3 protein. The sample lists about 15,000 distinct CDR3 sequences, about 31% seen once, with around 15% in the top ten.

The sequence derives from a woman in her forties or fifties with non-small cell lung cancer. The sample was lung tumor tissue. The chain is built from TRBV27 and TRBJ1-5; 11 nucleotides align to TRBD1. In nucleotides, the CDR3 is TGTGCCAGCAGCCTTAAGGTGGGGACAGGGGGTGATCGGCCCCAGCATTTT. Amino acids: CASSLKVGTGGDRPQHF.